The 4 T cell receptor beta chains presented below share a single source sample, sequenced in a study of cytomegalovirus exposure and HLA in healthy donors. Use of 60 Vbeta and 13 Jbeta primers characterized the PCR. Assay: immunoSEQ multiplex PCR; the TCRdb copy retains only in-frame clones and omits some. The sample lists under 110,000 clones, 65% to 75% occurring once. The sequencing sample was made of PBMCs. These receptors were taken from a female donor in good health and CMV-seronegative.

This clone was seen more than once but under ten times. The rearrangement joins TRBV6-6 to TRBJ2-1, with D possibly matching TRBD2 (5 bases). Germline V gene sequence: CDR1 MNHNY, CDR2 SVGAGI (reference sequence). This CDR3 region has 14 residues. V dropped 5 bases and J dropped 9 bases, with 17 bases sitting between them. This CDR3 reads CASSPTRAVGEQFF. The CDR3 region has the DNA TGTGCCAGCAGTCCCACTAGGGCCGTTGGTGAGCAGTTCTTC.

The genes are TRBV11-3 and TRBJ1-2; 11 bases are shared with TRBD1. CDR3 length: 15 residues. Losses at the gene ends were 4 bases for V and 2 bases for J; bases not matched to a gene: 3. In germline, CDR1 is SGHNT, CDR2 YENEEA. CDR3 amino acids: CASSSRDRGNYGYTF. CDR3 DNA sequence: TGTGCCAGCAGCTCACGGGACAGGGGGAACTATGGCTACACCTTC.

The CDR3 coding sequence is TGTGCCAGCAGGTTCAGCGGGAGCCGGGAGCTGTTTTTT. As protein: CASRFSGSRELFF. The rearrangement uses TRBV27 and TRBJ2-2; 8 bases line up with TRBD2. CDR1 and CDR2 from the germline V gene are MNHEY and SMNVEV (reference sequence). With 6 bases clipped from V and 9 bases from J, the junction kept 6 bases outside the gene matches. CDR3 length: 13 amino acids.

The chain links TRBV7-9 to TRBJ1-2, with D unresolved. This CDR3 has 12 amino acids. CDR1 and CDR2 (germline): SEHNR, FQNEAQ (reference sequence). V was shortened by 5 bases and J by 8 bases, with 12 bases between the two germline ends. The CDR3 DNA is TGTGCCAGCAGCCCAGTTCCGGGAGGCTACACCTTC. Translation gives CASSPVPGGYTF.